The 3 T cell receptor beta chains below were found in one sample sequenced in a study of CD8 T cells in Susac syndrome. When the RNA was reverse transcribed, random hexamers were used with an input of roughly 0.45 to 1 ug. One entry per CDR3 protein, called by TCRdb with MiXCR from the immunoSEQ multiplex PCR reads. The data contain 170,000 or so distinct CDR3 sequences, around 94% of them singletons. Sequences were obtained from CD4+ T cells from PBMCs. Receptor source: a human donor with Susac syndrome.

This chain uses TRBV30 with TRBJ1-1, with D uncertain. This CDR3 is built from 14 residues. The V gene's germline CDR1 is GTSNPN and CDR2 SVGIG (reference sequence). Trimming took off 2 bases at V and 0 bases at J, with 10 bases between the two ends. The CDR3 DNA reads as TGTGCCTGGAGTAGGTGGCGGCTGAACACTGAAGCTTTCTTT. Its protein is CAWSRWRLNTEAFF.

CDR3 DNA sequence: TGTGCCAGCTCACCGACAGTGATATATGGCTACACCTTC. Translated, it gives CASSPTVIYGYTF. The chain recombines TRBV18 with TRBJ1-2, with D maybe TRBD1 (5 bases). The CDR3 contains 13 residues. Trimming took 3 bases from V and 5 from J, leaving 10 bases between them. Germline assignment: CDR1 KGHSH and CDR2 LQKENI.

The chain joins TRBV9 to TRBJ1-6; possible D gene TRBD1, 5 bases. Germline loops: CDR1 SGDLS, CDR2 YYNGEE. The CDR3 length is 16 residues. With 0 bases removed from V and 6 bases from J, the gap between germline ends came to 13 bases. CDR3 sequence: CASSVESGGVNSPLHF. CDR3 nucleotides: TGTGCCAGCAGCGTAGAGAGTGGGGGGGTTAATTCACCCCTCCACTTT.